The source of this TCR beta chain is a study of T cells in narcolepsy. This CDR3 is built from 14 residues. Trimming took 1 base from V and 0 from J, leaving 7 bases between them. Germline-derived CDR1 and CDR2 are SGHTA and FQGTGA. Method: immunoSEQ multiplex PCR; TCRdb's copy keeps in-frame clones and lacks some. Of about 40,000 clones listed, approximately 88% were seen once; the top ten hold less than 1.5%. This receptor was taken from a human donor with narcolepsy. Sequenced material: CD45RA- memory CD4+ T cells from PBMCs. The rearrangement uses TRBV7-3 and TRBJ2-7; D ambiguous. In nucleotides, the CDR3 is TGTGCCAGCAGCTTAAAAACCAGCTCCTACGAGCAGTACTTC. It codes for CASSLKTSSYEQYF.